Listed here are 32 T cell receptor beta chains from one sample, sequenced in a study of cytomegalovirus exposure and HLA in healthy donors. PCR amplification relied on 60 Vbeta primers (plus 13 Jbeta primers). Sequencing used immunoSEQ multiplex PCR; TCRdb keeps in-frame clones, though not all of them. The sample data list some 130,000 clones. Sequencing was carried out using PBMCs. The receptors stem from a woman aged 40 to 50 in good health and CMV-seropositive.

The chain links TRBV19 to TRBJ2-5, with a tentative D call TRBD2 (6 bases). The CDR3 is 13 amino acids. Germline V CDR1 and CDR2: LNHDA, SQIVND (reference sequence). The germline V and J ends were trimmed by 7 bases and 5 bases, with 14 bases remaining between them. This chain's CDR3 is CASMRRVWETQYF. The CDR3 region has the DNA TGTGCCAGTATGAGGAGGGTCTGGGAGACCCAGTACTTC.

The rearrangement uses TRBV7-3 and TRBJ2-3; perhaps TRBD1 as D (5 bases). Between the trimmed V and J ends, which lost 4 bases and 1 base, there was a span of 6 bases. CDR1 SGHTA and CDR2 FQGTGA come from the germline V gene. The CDR3 contains 13 residues. The CDR3 reads CASSSTGTDTQYF. Written as DNA, the CDR3 is TGTGCCAGCAGCTCGACAGGCACAGATACGCAGTATTTT.

This sequence joins TRBV4-3 and TRBJ2-5; TRBD2 agrees at 7 bases. Germline lookup yields CDR1 LGHNA and CDR2 YSLEER. The CDR3 covers 17 residues. V shed 4 bases, J shed 1 base, and the junction held 12 bases outside the gene matches. In DNA form, the CDR3 reads TGCGCCAGCAGCCCCGGTGTGGGACTATGGTCCCAAGAGACCCAGTACTTC. This codes for CASSPGVGLWSQETQYF.

V usage is TRBV9 and J usage is TRBJ2-3; 16 nucleotides align to TRBD2. The CDR3 is 19 residues long. The V segment lost 4 bases and the J segment 3 bases; nucleotides outside the gene matches: 11. CDR1 is SGDLS and CDR2 is YYNGEE in the germline V gene. CDR3 protein: CASSPNPGLAGGRTDTQYF. The DNA of the CDR3 is TGTGCCAGCAGCCCTAACCCGGGACTAGCGGGAGGGAGGACAGATACGCAGTATTTT.

The chain uses TRBV5-8 and TRBJ1-1; 12 nucleotides line up with TRBD1. The junction had 10 bases not matched to a gene; V was cut back by 3 bases and J by 1 base. The CDR3 is 18 amino acids. Germline V gene sequence: CDR1 SGHTS, CDR2 YDEGEE. DNA for the CDR3: TGTGCCAGCAGCTCGGGACAGGGGGCACAGTGGGGGAACACTGAAGCTTTCTTT. This encodes CASSSGQGAQWGNTEAFF.

This chain joins TRBV4-1 and TRBJ2-3; TRBD1 aligns across 8 bases. In germline, CDR1 is MGHRA, CDR2 YSYEKL. The CDR3 sequence is 15 residues long. The V gene end was trimmed by 4 bases and the J gene end by 3 bases; junction bases not matched to a gene: 6. The CDR3 DNA sequence: TGCGCCAGCAGCCCGCAAAGGACAGGGACAGATACGCAGTATTTT. Encoded protein: CASSPQRTGTDTQYF.

The rearrangement uses TRBV27 and TRBJ2-7, with a possible D match to TRBD2 (6 bases). Germline lookup yields CDR1 MNHEY and CDR2 SMNVEV (reference sequence). V was shortened by 5 bases and J by 0 bases, with 14 bases between the two germline ends. CDR3 length: 15 amino acids. DNA of the CDR3: TGTGCCAGCAGTATAGGGACTGACCGCTCCTACGAGCAGTACTTC. This gives the protein CASSIGTDRSYEQYF.

The chain carries TRBV6-1 and TRBJ2-3; possible D gene TRBD2, 6 bases. The length of the CDR3 is 17 residues. Germline V lookup: CDR1 MNHNS, CDR2 SASEGT. The V gene lost 1 base and the J gene lost 1 base, with 15 bases spanning the gap. The CDR3 DNA is TGTGCCAGCAGTGAAGTTGCGGGGCGGGTCCGCACAGATACGCAGTATTTT. Residues: CASSEVAGRVRTDTQYF.

The chain recombines TRBV1 with TRBJ2-1; the table's D gene call, TRBD2, was not cross checked with the DNA. TRBV1 is a pseudogene segment. The CDR3 covers 15 residues. For the CDR3, the DNA is TGCACCAGCCCGGGGGTAGCGGGGGATCCGAATGAGCAGTTCTTC. Translated, it gives CTSPGVAGDPNEQFF.

In nucleotides, the CDR3 is TGTGCCAGTAGTATTATCCTAGCGGGAGCTAGCTACAATGAGCAGTTCTTC. Its protein is CASSIILAGASYNEQFF. The rearrangement links TRBV19 to TRBJ2-1; TRBD2 aligns across 10 bases. The CDR3 contains 17 residues. Germline CDR1 reads LNHDA; CDR2 reads SQIVND (reference sequence). V lost 3 bases, J lost 3 bases, and 8 bases stayed unmatched.

This chain joins TRBV2 and TRBJ1-1, with 8 bases matching TRBD1. CDR1 SNHLY and CDR2 FYNNEI come from the germline V gene. Germline trimming cut 5 bases from V and 4 bases from J; bases unmatched to any gene: 3. The CDR3 is 13 amino acids. The CDR3 DNA is TGTGCCAGCAGTTCGGACAGGGCCACTGAAGCTTTCTTT. Protein product: CASSSDRATEAFF.

The V gene is TRBV27, the J gene TRBJ2-7; D remains ambiguous. Germline loops: CDR1 MNHEY, CDR2 SMNVEV (reference sequence). The CDR3 covers 12 residues. V was pared by 6 bases and J by 3 bases, with 9 bases between. The CDR3, as DNA: TGTGCCAGCAGCCGTAGTGGCTACGAGCAGTACTTC. The encoded protein is CASSRSGYEQYF.

The chain employs TRBV19 and TRBJ1-1, with D possibly being TRBD1 (6 bases). The length of the CDR3 is 14 residues. V was pared by 1 base and J by 2 bases, with 8 bases between. Germline loops: CDR1 LNHDA, CDR2 SQIVND (reference sequence). The CDR3 coding sequence is TGTGCCAGTAGTATAGGGACAGATAACACTGAAGCTTTCTTT. This gives the protein CASSIGTDNTEAFF.

The V gene is TRBV7-3, the J gene TRBJ2-1, with D possibly being TRBD1 (5 bases). V lost 2 bases and J lost 6, with 23 bases in between. Germline assignment: CDR1 SGHTA and CDR2 FQGTGA. There are 18 residues in the CDR3. The CDR3 reads CASSLSLPGPTVPNEQFF. The CDR3 region has the DNA TGTGCCAGCAGCTTATCGCTCCCAGGGCCAACGGTACCCAATGAGCAGTTCTTC.

The gene calls are TRBV5-4 and TRBJ1-5, with 9 bases identical to TRBD1. Germline loops: CDR1 SGHNT, CDR2 YYREEE (reference sequence). The CDR3 consists of 15 residues. The junction had 3 bases not matched to a gene; V was cut back by 4 bases and J by 1 base. This CDR3 reads CASSQGQGSNQPQHF. In DNA form, the CDR3 reads TGTGCCAGCAGCCAGGGACAGGGAAGCAATCAGCCCCAGCATTTT.

V and J are TRBV5-1 and TRBJ1-3, with TRBD1 as a possible D gene (6 bases). CDR3 length: 15 residues. The ends were cut back, 2 bases at V and 1 base at J, with 10 bases in the middle. Germline V gene data show CDR1 as SGHRS and CDR2 as YFSETQ. This CDR3 reads CASSFIGTSGNTIYF. The CDR3 DNA reads TGCGCCAGCAGCTTTATTGGGACATCTGGAAACACCATATATTTT. Drawing the rest from reference TRBV5-1 and TRBJ1-3, the complete variable domain is KAGVTQTPRYLIKTRGQQVTLSCSPISGHRSVSWYQQTPGQGLQFLFEYFSETQRNKGNFPGRFSGRQFSNSRSEMNVSTLELGDSALYLCASSFIGTSGNTIYFGEGSWLTVV.

This chain links TRBV29-1 with TRBJ2-3; 10 bases agree with TRBD1. CDR1 is SQVTM and CDR2 is ANQGSEA in the germline V gene. V shed 3 bases and J 5 bases; nucleotides not matched to a gene: 2. The CDR3 is 13 amino acids. The CDR3 DNA reads TGCAGCGTTGAGGGACAGGGGCTAGATACGCAGTATTTT. It yields the protein CSVEGQGLDTQYF.

This rearrangement joins TRBV30 to TRBJ2-5; TRBD1 matches 9 bases. Trimming cost V 7 bases and J 1 base; bases outside gene matches: 1. In germline, CDR1 is GTSNPN, CDR2 SVGIG (reference sequence). The CDR3 totals 12 residues. The CDR3 protein is CALTGGQETQYF. As DNA, the CDR3 is TGTGCCTTGACAGGGGGCCAAGAGACCCAGTACTTC.

In DNA form, the CDR3 reads TGCGCCAGCAGCCAAGCAAATAGCGGGAACTACGAGCAGTACTTC. Its translation is CASSQANSGNYEQYF. The chain has TRBV4-1 and TRBJ2-7; 8 positions match TRBD2. Germline assignment: CDR1 MGHRA and CDR2 YSYEKL. The ends lost 1 base at V and 3 bases at J; junction bases unmatched: 5. The CDR3 covers 15 residues.

V and J are TRBV11-3 and TRBJ2-3; possibly TRBD2 for D (6 bases). Germline V gene data show CDR1 as SGHNT and CDR2 as YENEEA. Trimming removed 5 bases at V and 5 bases at J, with 11 bases between. CDR3 size: 13 residues. This CDR3 reads CASSPSAGDTQYF. CDR3 DNA sequence: TGTGCCAGCAGCCCTTCAGCGGGAGATACGCAGTATTTT.

Here the CDR3 DNA reads TGTGCCAGCAGCCGCGACAGGGTCCCCCTCGGAAACACCATATATTTT. Amino acid sequence: CASSRDRVPLGNTIYF. The chain links TRBV5-5 to TRBJ1-3; TRBD1 matches 7 bases. Germline trimming cut 4 bases from V and 4 bases from J; bases unmatched to any gene: 11. CDR3 length: 16 residues. CDR1 and CDR2 (germline): SGHKS, YYEKEE (reference sequence).

The rearrangement joins TRBV5-1 to TRBJ2-1; perhaps TRBD2 as D (5 bases). The CDR3 consists of 12 residues. The germline CDR1 and CDR2 sequences are SGHRS and YFSETQ. Trimming left V 0 bases short and J 7 bases short, with 5 bases between. The chain's CDR3 is CASSLGGNEQFF. CDR3 sequence (DNA): TGCGCCAGCAGCTTGGGCGGGAATGAGCAGTTCTTC.

Details on this clone: Other DNA sequences of this sample code for an identical CDR3. The V and J genes are TRBV10-3 and TRBJ2-5; 7 bases are a match to TRBD1. V lost 0 bases to trimming and J lost 4 bases; unmatched junction nucleotides: 5. CDR3 length equals 15 residues. CDR1 and CDR2 (germline): ENHRY, SYGVKD. CDR3 sequence reads: CAISESRQGRETQYF. Here the CDR3 DNA reads TGTGCCATCAGTGAGTCCAGACAGGGACGAGAGACCCAGTACTTC.

The chain has TRBV27 and TRBJ2-2, with 7 nucleotides matching TRBD2. The CDR3 is 14 amino acids. CDR1 and CDR2 from the germline V gene are MNHEY and SMNVEV (reference sequence). The trim removed 6 bases at V and 4 bases at J, leaving 5 bases unmatched. The CDR3 loop is CASRPTGGTGELFF. The CDR3 DNA reads TGTGCCAGCAGACCCACGGGGGGCACCGGGGAGCTGTTTTTT.

The CDR3 nucleotides are TGTGCCAGTAGTATAGCACTTCGGACTAGCACAGATACGCAGTATTTT. Protein product: CASSIALRTSTDTQYF. The rearrangement joins TRBV19 to TRBJ2-3, with D possibly TRBD2 on 5 matching bases. V dropped 1 base and J dropped 0 bases, with 11 bases sitting between them. This CDR3 region has 16 residues. CDR1 is LNHDA, CDR2 SQIVND, per germline (reference sequence).

The chain carries TRBV10-3 and TRBJ2-7; 9 bases are a match to TRBD1. V gave up 2 bases and J gave up 4 bases; unmatched junction bases: 3. The CDR3 sequence is 14 residues long. Germline V gives CDR1 ENHRY, CDR2 SYGVKD. CDR3 sequence: CAISESDRGYEQYF. CDR3 nucleotide sequence: TGTGCCATCAGTGAGAGTGACAGGGGGTACGAGCAGTACTTC.

V is TRBV18 and J is TRBJ1-2; TRBD1 is a possible D gene (6 bases). V shed 2 bases and J shed 2 bases, with 15 bases lying between them. Germline V CDR1 and CDR2: KGHSH, LQKENI. This CDR3 comprises 16 residues. Here the CDR3 DNA reads TGTGCCAGCTCACCAAATCCTCGGGGGGCCAACTATGGCTACACCTTC. As protein: CASSPNPRGANYGYTF. Full variable domain (outside the CDR3, taken from reference TRBV18 and TRBJ1-2): NAGVMQNPRHLVRRRGQEARLRCSPMKGHSHVYWYRQLPEEGLKFMVYLQKENIIDESGMPKERFSAEFPKEGPSILRIQQVVRGDSAAYFCASSPNPRGANYGYTFGSGTRLTVV.

The gene calls are TRBV6-5 and TRBJ2-5, with a tentative D call TRBD2 (6 bases). This CDR3 spans 14 amino acids. Germline lookup yields CDR1 MNHEY and CDR2 SVGAGI. The germline V and J ends were trimmed by 2 bases and 3 bases, with 10 bases remaining between them. CDR3 protein: CASSYGAGKETQYF. In nucleotides, the CDR3 is TGTGCCAGCAGTTACGGGGCGGGAAAAGAGACCCAGTACTTC.

V gene TRBV7-9 combines with J gene TRBJ2-1, with TRBD2 matching over 10 bases. Trimming took 5 bases from V and 8 from J; bases not matched to a gene: 6. CDR3 size: 14 residues. CDR1 is SEHNR, CDR2 FQNEAQ, per germline (reference sequence). The CDR3 loop reads CASSRAGGHDEQFF. The CDR3 coding sequence is TGTGCCAGCAGCCGAGCGGGAGGGCACGATGAGCAGTTCTTC.

This sequence joins TRBV7-8 and TRBJ1-5; D might be TRBD1 (5 bases). Germline CDR1 SGHVS, CDR2 FQNEAQ. Trimming took off 3 bases at V and 3 bases at J, with 9 bases between the two ends. CDR3 length: 14 amino acids. As DNA, the CDR3 is TGTGCCAGCAGCTTTGCAGGGTTCAATCAGCCCCAGCATTTT. Its translation is CASSFAGFNQPQHF.

The chain combines TRBV27 with TRBJ2-7, with TRBD1 identical over 7 bases. Trimming at V came to 4 bases and at J to 2 bases, leaving 5 bases not matched to a gene. The V gene's germline CDR1 is MNHEY and CDR2 SMNVEV (reference sequence). The length of the CDR3 is 14 residues. DNA for the CDR3: TGTGCCAGCAGTTGGGGGACAGCCGCCTACGAGCAGTACTTC. Translating gives CASSWGTAAYEQYF.

The J gene is TRBJ2-7, the V gene TRBV5-5; unclear D gene. Germline V lookup: CDR1 SGHKS, CDR2 YYEKEE (reference sequence). The length of the CDR3 is 13 residues. Trimming shortened V by 4 bases and J by 2 bases, and 10 bases separated the two germline ends. The CDR3 DNA reads as TGTGCCAGCAGCGGCAAGATTCCCTACGAGCAGTACTTC. It encodes CASSGKIPYEQYF.